Included here is one T cell receptor (beta chain) sequence, with context. This clonotype was observed at least ten times. There is no known antigen for this receptor. Base quality data are lacking; no much larger clone is found one base away. This sample was included in a study of Graves' ophthalmopathy and Graves' hyperthyroidism (dated by TCRdb to the late 2010s). About the full investigation: Peripheral blood was collected before any treatment was given, at the time of initial diagnosis. Once sampling was done, hyperthyroidism patients were given methimazole at a starting dose of 30 mg daily, while ophthalmopathy patients were given high-dose intravenous methylprednisolone. An independent validation cohort comprised some 19 hyperthyroidism patients and 15 to 17 patients who later progressed from hyperthyroidism to ophthalmopathy. TCR beta repertoire signatures were used to distinguish Graves' ophthalmopathy from Graves' hyperthyroidism and to predict progression to ophthalmopathy. In roughly 6 hyperthyroidism patients, the T-cell repertoire of thyroid tissue was compared with the T-cell repertoire of blood. In total, 135 blood samples were TCR-sequenced: approximately 42 ophthalmopathy, some 75 hyperthyroidism and approximately 17 hyperthyroidism-to-ophthalmopathy patients. To explore V-J signatures distinguishing ophthalmopathy from hyperthyroidism, a discovery set of approximately 100 patients (roughly 42 ophthalmopathy, 55 to 60 stable hyperthyroidism) was enrolled. Study-level results and caveats: Sample size was not statistically predetermined, and group allocation was not concealed from the investigators. The 13-signature model separated ophthalmopathy from stable hyperthyroidism with approximately 85% sensitivity and 81.08% specificity in cross-validation, and 80%/75% in the test set. In validation, the model predicted ophthalmopathy progression with 70.59% sensitivity and around 72% specificity; eleven to twelve predicted patients were CT-confirmed with GO in a median of 6.5 months. Among expanded thyroid clonotypes with frequency above 0.001, most also showed up in blood, which suggests that blood repertoires may reflect the thyroid immune response.

CDR1 and CDR2, per the germline V gene (reference sequence), are LNHDA and SQIVND. V is clipped by 3 bases and J by 1 base, and the sequence between their germline boundaries is 9 bases long. From the cysteine through the phenylalanine, the CDR3 covers 14 amino acids. The entry retains the CDR3 DNA only, 42 bases that are in frame from base 1. Patients with ophthalmopathy had moderately to severely active disease, with a Clinical Activity Score of 3 or more, a NOSPECS grade of 4 or more, and a disease duration of less than 3 months. Anyone with other autoimmune diseases, uncontrolled infections, pregnancy or lactation was excluded from the study. Diagnosis was based on clinical symptoms, serum thyroxine, TRAb, thyroid ultrasound and orbital computed tomography. Using Ficoll-Paque density gradient centrifugation, PBMCs were isolated from less than 11 ml of fresh peripheral blood. Trizol reagent was used to extract the total RNA, and its quality was then checked on an Agilent 2100 Bioanalyzer.

For repertoire sequencing, the TCR beta CDR3 regions were amplified from RNA transcripts. A first-round RT-PCR used HTBI primers with the Qiagen OneStep RT-PCR kit, followed by a second-round multiplex PCR, size selection and purification. Sequencing of the libraries was carried out on an Illumina HiSeq2000 in paired-end mode with 100 bp reads. The source study handled its data this way. SOAPnuke was used to process the reads, removing any read that contained adapters or uncalled bases, had a mean Phred below 15, or lacked an exact match to the constant primer or identifier. COPE v1.2.5 was used to merge the high-quality paired reads. Unique nucleotide sequences were defined as clonotypes and aligned to IMGT TRB V, D and J references using MiTCR v1.1. The analysis was limited to V-J combinations with a frequency above 0.0001, which together covered 99% to 99.2% of the repertoires. For each V-J combination, a TCR clonal expansion and chaos score was defined as F50 clonal expansion divided by the chaos observed in the TCRdist matrix. Welch's t-statistics and random forest were used to reduce the features to roughly 14 V-J combinations, which were then used as input to a naive Bayes classifier. The similarity between thyroid and blood repertoires was quantified using the Morisita-Horn index. In-frame beta chains were kept once TCRdb had trimmed the public reads at Q25 with fastp and called clones with MiXCR. Identical CDR3 proteins give one entry, which carries the most common genes and DNA. It is TCRdb's table, rather than the study itself, that gives the V and J calls and clone size. The sample table lists around 660,000 distinct CDR3 sequences, roughly two fifths of them with a count of one. The ten largest clonotypes hold over 2.5% of the sample.

The sequencing input was peripheral blood. The source of this sequence is an adult man with Graves' ophthalmopathy. Here the chain combines TRBV19 and TRBJ1-1, with the D gene too uncertain to name. The nucleotide sequence is TGTGCCAGTAGTATGTATTCAGGGAACACTGAAGCTTTCTTT. It translates to CASSMYSGNTEAFF.